Following are 20 T cell receptor beta chains from one sample sequenced in a study of blood T cells in healthy people across ages. Then a second PCR, running about 7 to 11 cycles, was carried out with a sample-barcoded 5' primer and a J-beta primer mix. TCRdb re-called the 5' RACE reads with MiXCR, one entry per CDR3 protein. The sample has about 930,000 distinct CDR3 sequences; approximately 32% are singletons. The sample was also linked to a second study, of T cells of mothers and their children.

Source material: blood. These receptors originate from a woman between 35 and 50 years old in good health.

The CDR3 sequence is CASSVSARRSDTQYF. DNA of the CDR3: TGTGCCAGCAGCGTAAGTGCCAGGAGGTCAGATACGCAGTATTTT. The rearrangement links TRBV9 to TRBJ2-3; D is possibly TRBD2 (5 bases). Germline V gene data show CDR1 as SGDLS and CDR2 as YYNGEE. Trimming left V 1 base short and J 4 bases short, with 13 bases between. The CDR3 extends over 15 amino acids.

This clonotype was counted many times. The chain carries TRBV28 and TRBJ2-5; D is unresolved. This CDR3 contains 14 residues. Between the trimmed V and J ends, which lost 2 bases and 5 bases, there was a span of 12 bases. Germline values: CDR1 MDHEN, CDR2 SYDVKM. In DNA, the CDR3 is TGTGCCAGCAGTTTACGGTCCATCGGGGAGACCCAGTACTTC. Its translation is CASSLRSIGETQYF.

The sample holds one count of this clonotype. A read error is possible here, since a much larger clone lies one base away. The V and J genes are TRBV29-1 and TRBJ2-3; 15 bases align to TRBD2. Germline CDR1 SQVTM, CDR2 ANQGSEA. This CDR3 spans 15 amino acids. The CDR3 is CNVGTSGGPTDTQYF. CDR3 coding DNA: TGCAACGTTGGGACTAGCGGGGGGCCTACAGATACGCAGTATTTT.

As for this clonotype: A much more abundant neighbour one base away suggests this may be a read error. This chain joins TRBV7-6 and TRBJ2-1; TRBD2 matches at 10 bases. The germline gives CDR1 SGHVS, CDR2 FNYEAQ. The CDR3 runs 15 residues. The ends lost 4 bases at V and 4 bases at J; junction bases unmatched: 4. The CDR3 loop is CASSYERGGYNEQFF. CDR3 DNA: TGTGCCAGCAGCTATGAGCGGGGGGGTTACAATGAGCAGTTCTTC. Full variable domain (rest looked up from reference TRBV7-6 and TRBJ2-1): GAGVSQSPRYKVTKRGQDVALRCDPISGHVSLYWYRQALGQGPEFLTYFNYEAQQDKSGLPNDRFSAERPEGSISTLTIQRTEQRDSAMYRCASSYERGGYNEQFFGPGTRLTVL.

CDR3 bases: TGCGCCAGCAGTCAATCGAGCTTGTGGGATGGGGAGACCCAGTACTTC. It yields the protein CASSQSSLWDGETQYF. The rearrangement links TRBV23-1 to TRBJ2-5; D is unresolved. TRBV23-1 belongs to the ORF category, with a function that is uncertain. There are 16 residues in the CDR3. Trimming took off 0 bases at V and 5 bases at J, with 16 bases between the two ends.

This clonotype was found a few times. This sequence may be a read error, since a much larger clone differs from it by one base. The genes are TRBV29-1 and TRBJ2-5; D might be TRBD1 or TRBD2, each matching 5 bases. The tail of the sequence fits TRBJ2-7 better, so the J call may be wrong. The CDR3 is made up of 13 amino acids. CDR1 and CDR2 (germline): SQVTM, ANQGSEA. The CDR3 DNA sequence: TGCAGCGTTGTCTCTCCAGGGAGCGACGAGCAGTACTTC. Translated, it gives CSVVSPGSDEQYF.

This rearrangement joins TRBV5-5 to TRBJ1-6; 9 nucleotides align to TRBD1. The CDR3 runs to 16 residues. The V segment lost 0 bases and the J segment 10 bases; nucleotides outside the gene matches: 8. Germline V lookup: CDR1 SGHKS, CDR2 YYEKEE (reference sequence). As DNA, the CDR3 is TGTGCCAGCAGCTTGGCCCCGACAGGGGGGCACTCACCCCTCCACTTT. This encodes CASSLAPTGGHSPLHF.

This clonotype has a count of ten or more. The chain couples TRBV4-1 to TRBJ2-7, with D perhaps assigned TRBD1 or TRBD2 (5 bases each). V was clipped by 4 bases and J by 2 bases, with 15 bases between them. This CDR3 region has 15 residues. Germline V gene lookup returns CDR1 MGHRA and CDR2 YSYEKL. CDR3 loop: CASSRGAAQAYEQYF. The CDR3 coding sequence is TGCGCCAGCAGCCGAGGGGCAGCCCAGGCCTACGAGCAGTACTTC.

There are a few counts of this clonotype. The rearrangement joins TRBV7-2 to TRBJ2-7; 7 bases are a match to TRBD1. The J call may be mistaken, given a closer DNA end match to TRBJ2-5. Germline V gene data show CDR1 as SGHTA and CDR2 as FQGNSA. CDR3 length equals 14 residues. CDR3 in amino acids: CASSFNRGGETQYF. The DNA of the CDR3 is TGTGCCAGCAGCTTTAACAGGGGCGGGGAGACCCAGTACTTC.

The gene calls are TRBV27 and TRBJ2-5, with D possibly TRBD2 on 5 matching bases. The CDR3 sequence is 13 residues long. The germline V gene encodes CDR1 MNHEY and CDR2 SMNVEV (reference sequence). The V end was cut by 6 bases, the J end by 5 bases, with 13 bases between. In DNA, the CDR3 is TGTGCCAGCAGAACCACTAGTTGGGAGACCCAGTACTTC. The encoded protein is CASRTTSWETQYF.

This chain links TRBV3-1 with TRBJ2-3; 10 bases match TRBD1. The CDR3 is made up of 15 amino acids. V was clipped by 4 bases and J by 13 bases; unmatched bases: 14. Germline V CDR1 and CDR2: LGHDT, YNNKEL (reference sequence). This CDR3 is CASSRRGTGVWMEYF. DNA for the CDR3: TGTGCCAGCAGCCGCCGAGGGACAGGGGTGTGGATGGAGTATTTT.

J is TRBJ2-7 and V is TRBV12-3 or TRBV12-4; D might be TRBD2 (6 bases). The V gene lost 5 bases and the J gene lost 4 bases, with 15 bases spanning the gap. This CDR3 comprises 14 residues. The CDR3 sequence is CASSPHSAGYEQYF. CDR3 in DNA: TGTGCCAGCAGTCCCCACAGCGCGGGGTACGAGCAGTACTTC.

This clonotype was found a few times. This chain uses TRBV3-1 with TRBJ2-7; D possibly corresponds to TRBD2 (7 bases). V lost 4 bases to trimming and J lost 6 bases, with 13 bases between them. The germline V gene encodes CDR1 LGHDT and CDR2 YNNKEL (reference sequence). The CDR3 totals 13 residues. Here the CDR3 DNA reads TGTGCCAGCAGCCTTCAGGGGAGGGTCGAGCAGTACTTC. Translating gives CASSLQGRVEQYF.

The chain combines TRBV7-6 with TRBJ2-2, with a weak D call TRBD1 (6 bases). Germline V gene sequence: CDR1 SGHVS, CDR2 FNYEAQ. Deletions cut 1 base from V and 1 base from J, with 10 bases between. The CDR3 is made up of 16 amino acids. CDR3 sequence reads: CASSLEQGKNTGELFF. CDR3 nucleotide sequence: TGTGCCAGCAGCTTAGAACAGGGAAAGAACACCGGGGAGCTGTTTTTT.

This clonotype appeared a few times. The J gene is TRBJ2-7, the V gene TRBV9, with D tentatively TRBD1 or TRBD2 (5 bases each). The germline V gene has CDR1 SGDLS and CDR2 YYNGEE. Trimming removed 4 bases from V and 2 bases from J, with 16 bases in between. The CDR3 covers 15 residues. CDR3 in amino acids: CASSPTGTEAYEQYF. The CDR3 nucleotides are TGTGCCAGCAGCCCAACGGGGACGGAGGCCTACGAGCAGTACTTC.

This clonotype has just a few counts. The rearrangement joins TRBV7-2 to TRBJ2-7, with D perhaps given as TRBD1 or TRBD2 (5 bases each). V lost 5 bases and J 1 base, leaving 12 bases between the germline ends. CDR1 is SGHTA and CDR2 is FQGNSA in the germline V gene. This CDR3 is built from 14 residues. CDR3 sequence (DNA): TGTGCCAGCAGCCCAGTCAGGGAGTCCTACGAGCAGTACTTC. Translation: CASSPVRESYEQYF.

Remarks on this clonotype: Just one base apart from a much larger clone, this may be a read error. The CDR3 region has the DNA TGTGCCGGCAGCACACTAGCGGGGGGGAGCACAGATACGCAGTATTTT. Translation: CAGSTLAGGSTDTQYF. V gene TRBV9 combines with J gene TRBJ2-3; 13 bases line up with TRBD2. Germline V gene sequence: CDR1 SGDLS, CDR2 YYNGEE. CDR3 length: 16 residues.

This clonotype was seen a handful of times. The V call is TRBV15, the J call TRBJ1-2; D may be TRBD1 (6 bases). V was clipped by 0 bases and J by 4 bases, with 12 bases between them. The CDR3 length is 15 residues. The germline V gene encodes CDR1 LNHNV and CDR2 YYDKDF (reference sequence). CDR3 sequence: CATSRDFGGPYGYTF. The CDR3 coding sequence is TGTGCCACCAGCAGAGATTTTGGGGGGCCCTATGGCTACACCTTC. Based on the CDR3 plus reference TRBV15 and TRBJ1-2, the full variable domain is DAMVIQNPRYQVTQFGKPVTLSCSQTLNHNVMYWYQQKSSQAPKLLFHYYDKDFNNEADTPDNFQSRRPNTSFCFLDIRSPGLGDTAMYLCATSRDFGGPYGYTFGSGTRLTVV.

This clonotype has more than one count but fewer than ten. Being one base from a much bigger clone, this may be a read error. This chain uses TRBV10-3 with TRBJ2-7, with 7 bases matching TRBD1. V gave up 6 bases and J gave up 0 bases; unmatched junction bases: 5. Germline V gene data show CDR1 as ENHRY and CDR2 as SYGVKD. This CDR3 contains 14 residues. CDR3 protein: CAIRDRRSSYEQYF. The CDR3 DNA reads as TGTGCCATCAGGGACAGGAGGAGCTCCTACGAGCAGTACTTC.

This clonotype turned up a few times. The rearrangement joins TRBV28 to TRBJ1-5; possibly TRBD1 for D (5 bases). The germline gives CDR1 MDHEN, CDR2 SYDVKM. The CDR3 has 14 amino acids. The V gene lost 6 bases and the J gene lost 3 bases, with 12 bases spanning the gap. The CDR3 spells CASSMGGVNQPQHF. The CDR3 DNA reads as TGTGCCAGCAGCATGGGGGGGGTCAATCAGCCCCAGCATTTT.